The clone carrying this T cell receptor (beta chain) was observed many times. Its antigen is still unknown. Time point noted: sample taken at primary tumor resection. Whole RNA was taken from tumor, nontumor lung or frozen PBMC; it was then sequenced unsorted. This entry is derived from a study of spatial heterogeneity in lung cancer. Overall study: A unique TCR and UMI combination showed up more than ten times in raw reads, on average.

In the library, each TCR cDNA molecule bore its own unique molecular identifier. TCRdb called the 5' RACE reads again in MiXCR, with one record for every CDR3 protein. The sample includes 60,000 to 90,000 distinct CDR3 sequences, about an eighth seen only once; the top ten take 7.2%. This CDR3 has 13 amino acids. The germline gives CDR1 SQVTM, CDR2 ANQGSEA. The V and J ends lost 6 bases and 3 bases respectively, with 11 bases between them. Findings and caveats of the study: At resection, ubiquitous expanded tumor TCRs appeared in blood more than at follow-up.

Sequencing used PBMCs, obtained at surgery. The sequence derives from a male donor with early-stage non-small cell lung cancer. The chain is built from TRBV29-1 and TRBJ1-4; no clear D gene. The CDR3 region has the DNA TGCAGCGTCGTAGATGGGTCTAATGAAAAACTGTTTTTT. Protein: CSVVDGSNEKLFF.